This TCR beta chain was documented in a study of cytomegalovirus exposure and HLA in healthy donors. The wider study: Earlier work reported 100 million to 130 million unique TCR beta sequences from about 200 million T cells. An early release of data contained 75 million to 90 million unique TCRs, which came from HLA-typed donors.

Use of 60 Vbeta and 13 Jbeta primers characterized the PCR. This table comes from immunoSEQ multiplex PCR, and its TCRdb copy is limited to in-frame clones, with some not included. The sample has about 100,000 clones, around 75% seen once. Regarding this clone: Its specificity is unknown.

Trimming pared 2 bases from V and 6 bases from J, leaving 7 bases between. This CDR3 contains 13 residues. Germline V gene data show CDR1 as KGHSH and CDR2 as LQKENI. The study's findings and limits: Later on, an analysis tied over 15,000 TCR beta sequences to HLA alleles at 0.05 false discovery rate.

This rearrangement joins TRBV18 to TRBJ2-2; D remains unclear. The receptor was derived from a woman under 30 in good health and CMV-seropositive. Sequenced sample: PBMCs. The CDR3 DNA reads TGTGCCAGCTCACCATTAGTTTCCGGGGAGCTGTTTTTT. It encodes CASSPLVSGELFF.